Here is one T cell receptor (beta chain) with its context. Its antigen is currently not known. Being one base from a much bigger clone, this may be a read error. Here the CDR3 omits its conserved ending phenylalanine or tryptophan, so a read error is the likely source. The sample's time point label is to be understood as: newly diagnosed GD, antithyroid drugs for less than 3 months. RNA was extracted from PBMCs in TRIzol for both TCR sequencing and RNA sequencing. The diagnosis of Graves' disease followed American Thyroid Association guidelines. Recruitment of patients was carried out at an endocrinology department in Xi'an, China. From each patient, around 8.3 milliliters of peripheral blood was collected into an EDTA anticoagulant tube. Ficoll Paque Plus density gradient separation was used to isolate PBMCs, and no further T cell sorting was done. RNA quality was checked with an Agilent 2100 Bioanalyzer and agarose gel, and concentration with a NanoDrop 2000.

The sample originates from a study of regulatory T cells in long-lasting Graves disease (dated by TCRdb to the early 2020s). With respect to the entire study: In the newly diagnosed Graves' disease group, patients had been taking antithyroid drugs for less than 3 months. A total of about 35 samples underwent TCR sequencing, from about 13 patients with persistent Graves' disease and roughly 20 patients with newly diagnosed Graves' disease. Persistent Graves' disease patients were compared with newly diagnosed Graves' disease patients by peripheral blood TCR sequencing and RNA sequencing. The study took place in China and was registered as a clinical trial.

V lost 5 bases and J lost 2 bases; the stretch between them is 13 bases long. The CDR3 spans 14 amino acids, including both terminal residues. Just the 42-base CDR3 DNA is kept, in frame starting at base 1. CDR1 and CDR2 are drawn from the germline V gene (reference sequence): SEHNR, FQNEAQ. Results the study describes overall, beyond this receptor: Persistent disease showed preferential use of TRBV28, TRBJ1-2 and TRBJ2-5, whereas newly diagnosed disease favored TRBV20-1 and TRBJ2-1. Persistent patients shared more public clonotypes among themselves (2,741) than newly diagnosed patients did (more than 950). Only peripheral blood was studied, because thyroid tissue, the primary lesion, was inaccessible. Lower TCR Shannon entropy and fewer highly expanded clones were observed in persistent Graves' disease patients than in newly diagnosed patients, which suggested clonal expansion. Sequencing and analysis were limited to the TCR beta chain. The authors acknowledged the small sample size as a limitation that may reduce accuracy.

Library generation was performed with multiplex PCR. TCRdb lists the instrument as Illumina HiSeq 4000. iRepertoire HTBI primers and Arm-PCR amplification of CDR3 regions were used to construct TCR beta libraries. Before sequencing, the PCR products went through gel purification. Regarding the original processing steps: Gene usage analysis of CDR3 amino acid clonotypes used the roughly 60 TRBV and around 13 TRBJ segments found across samples. COPE and FqMerger were used to merge filtered high-quality paired reads into contigs. Contigs were aligned with BLAST to IMGT TRBV, TRBD and TRBJ reference genes, and CDR3 was defined per IMGT. Any clonotype with a frequency above 0.1% was classified as a highly expanded clone. Shannon entropy served as the measure of repertoire diversity, while the Gini coefficient captured V-J evenness. Public clonotypes were defined as clonotypes shared by more than one individual. TCRdb reprocessing: public reads trimmed at Q25 with fastp, clones called with MiXCR, in-frame beta chains kept. Each entry merges the rows of one CDR3 protein and shows their most common DNA and genes. The V and J calls follow TCRdb's processing rather than the paper's. The sample table lists 550,000 to 600,000 distinct CDR3 sequences, approximately 16% of them with a count of one. The ten largest clones take up about 11% of the sample.

The sample was also reused in another study, on T cells in Graves' hyperthyroidism and ophthalmopathy. Taken from the second paper: Stable Graves' hyperthyroidism was defined as no progression to ophthalmopathy during 18 months of follow-up. The hyperthyroidism patients were between 18 and 65 years old and newly diagnosed, with a disease duration of less than 2 months. The study excluded patients with uncontrolled infections, other autoimmune diseases, pregnancy or lactation. Diagnoses were established on the basis of clinical symptoms, serum thyroxine and TRAb, thyroid ultrasound, and orbital computed tomography. For the first round of RT-PCR on the TCR CDR3, the HTBI primer set was used together with the Qiagen OneStep RT-PCR kit. Most expanded thyroid clonotypes (frequency above 0.001) were also detected in blood, a finding suggesting that blood repertoires may reflect thyroid immune responses. In cross-validation, a model built on a 13 V-J signature told ophthalmopathy apart from stable hyperthyroidism with just under 90% sensitivity and approximately 81% specificity, and in testing the same model reached 80%/75%. In validation, progression to ophthalmopathy was predicted by the model with 70.59% sensitivity and 72% to 80% specificity, a median of around 6.5 months before onset. TCR V-J signatures able to tell the groups apart were searched for in a discovery cohort of 100 or so patients, of whom more than 40 had Graves' ophthalmopathy and around 57 had stable Graves' hyperthyroidism. Whether ophthalmopathy could be predicted prospectively was tested in an independent validation cohort made up of 18 to 20 hyperthyroidism patients plus 17 patients who later progressed to ophthalmopathy. The 100 or so discovery patients were randomly split 7:3 into training and test sets. In addition, the study compared T-cell repertoires in thyroid tissue and in blood from roughly six Graves' hyperthyroidism patients. After blood sampling, hyperthyroidism patients were treated with methimazole at a starting dose of 30 mg daily, and ophthalmopathy patients were treated with high-dose intravenous methylprednisolone. Libraries were constructed in a second round of multiplex PCR, after which size selection and purification were performed. Sequencing of the libraries was done on an Illumina HiSeq2000 using paired-end 100 bp reads. SOAPnuke was used to process the raw data, throwing out any read that contained adapters or uncalled bases, had a mean Phred below 15, or lacked an exact constant-primer or identifier match. COPE v1.2.5 was used to merge the high-quality paired reads, and each unique nucleotide sequence was defined as a clonotype. MiTCR v1.1 was used to align the clonotypes against IMGT TRBV, TRBD and TRBJ reference segments. Only V-J combinations with frequency above 0.0001, covering about 99% of repertoires, were analysed. A TCS score was defined as the ratio of F50 (clonal expansion) to E x V (chaos), with BLOSUM62-based TCRdist applied between CDR3 peptides within each V-J. Welch's t-statistics and random forest reduced several hundred V-J features to 10 to 15, which were used in a naive Bayes classifier (R e1071). Sample size was not statistically predetermined, and investigators were not blinded to group allocation. The paper describes TCR Vbeta CDR3 sequencing of about 140 peripheral blood samples, made up of about 40 ophthalmopathy patients, 70 to 80 hyperthyroidism patients and 17 progressor patients.

The source is a man aged 18-30 years with Graves disease. Donor details come from another sample of the same person, matched by shared clones. The sample here was peripheral blood mononuclear cells (PBMCs), taken at new diagnosis, from a patient treated with antithyroid drugs. The sequence is built from TRBV7-9 and TRBJ2-7; tentative D gene TRBD1, with 6 bases matching. The sequence in DNA is TGTGCCAGCAGCCCCACAGGGATCGCCTACGAGCAGTACTCC. Translated, it gives CASSPTGIAYEQYS.